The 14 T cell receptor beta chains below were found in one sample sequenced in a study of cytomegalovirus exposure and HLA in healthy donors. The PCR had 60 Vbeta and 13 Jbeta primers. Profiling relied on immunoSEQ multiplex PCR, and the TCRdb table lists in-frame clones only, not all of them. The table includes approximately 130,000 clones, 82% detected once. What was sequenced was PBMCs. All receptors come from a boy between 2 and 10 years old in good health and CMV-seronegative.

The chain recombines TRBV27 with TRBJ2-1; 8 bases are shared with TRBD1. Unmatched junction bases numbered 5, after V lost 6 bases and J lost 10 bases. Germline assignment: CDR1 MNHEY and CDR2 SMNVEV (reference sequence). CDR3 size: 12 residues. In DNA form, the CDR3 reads TGTGCCAGCAGCCGACAGGGGCACGAGCAGTTCTTC. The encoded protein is CASSRQGHEQFF.

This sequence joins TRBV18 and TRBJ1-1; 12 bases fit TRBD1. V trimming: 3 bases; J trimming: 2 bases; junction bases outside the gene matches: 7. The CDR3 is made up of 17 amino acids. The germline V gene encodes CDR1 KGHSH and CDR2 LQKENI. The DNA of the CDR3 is TGTGCCAGCTCACCGGGGTTTGGGACAGGGGGCAACACTGAAGCTTTCTTT. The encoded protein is CASSPGFGTGGNTEAFF. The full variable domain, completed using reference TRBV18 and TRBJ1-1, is NAGVMQNPRHLVRRRGQEARLRCSPMKGHSHVYWYRQLPEEGLKFMVYLQKENIIDESGMPKERFSAEFPKEGPSILRIQQVVRGDSAAYFCASSPGFGTGGNTEAFFGQGTRLTVV.

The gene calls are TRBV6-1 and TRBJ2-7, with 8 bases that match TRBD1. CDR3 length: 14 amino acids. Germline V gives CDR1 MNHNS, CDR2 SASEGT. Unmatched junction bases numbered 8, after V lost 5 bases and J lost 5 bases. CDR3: CASSFQGARDEQYF. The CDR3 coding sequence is TGTGCCAGCAGTTTCCAGGGGGCCCGTGACGAGCAGTACTTC.

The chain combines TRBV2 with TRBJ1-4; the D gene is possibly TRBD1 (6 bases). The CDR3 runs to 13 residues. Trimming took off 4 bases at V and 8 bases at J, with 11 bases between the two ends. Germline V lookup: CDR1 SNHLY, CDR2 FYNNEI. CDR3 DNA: TGTGCCAGCAGTGTGACAGGCCTCGAAAAACTGTTTTTT. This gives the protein CASSVTGLEKLFF.

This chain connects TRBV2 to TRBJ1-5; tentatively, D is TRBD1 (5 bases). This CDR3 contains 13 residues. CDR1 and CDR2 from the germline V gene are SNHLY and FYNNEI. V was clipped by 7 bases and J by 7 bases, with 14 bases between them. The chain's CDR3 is CASTARGGQPQHF. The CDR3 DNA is TGTGCCAGCACCGCCCGGGGGGGGCAGCCCCAGCATTTT.

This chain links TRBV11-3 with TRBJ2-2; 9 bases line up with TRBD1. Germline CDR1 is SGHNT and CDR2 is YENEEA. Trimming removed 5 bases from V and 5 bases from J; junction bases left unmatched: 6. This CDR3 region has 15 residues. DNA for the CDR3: TGTGCCAGCAGCCCGGGACAGGGTGAGACCGGGGAGCTGTTTTTT. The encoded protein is CASSPGQGETGELFF.

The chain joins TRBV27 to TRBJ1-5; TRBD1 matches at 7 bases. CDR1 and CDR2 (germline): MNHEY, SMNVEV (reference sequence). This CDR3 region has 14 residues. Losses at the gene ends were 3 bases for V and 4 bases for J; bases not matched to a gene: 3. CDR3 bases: TGTGCCAGCAGTTTCGGGACAGCTAATCAGCCCCAGCATTTT. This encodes CASSFGTANQPQHF.

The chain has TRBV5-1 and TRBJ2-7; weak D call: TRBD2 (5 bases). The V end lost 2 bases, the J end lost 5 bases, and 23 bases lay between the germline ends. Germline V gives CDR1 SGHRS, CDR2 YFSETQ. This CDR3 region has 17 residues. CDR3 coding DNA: TGCGCCAGCAGCTTTAACTTCAGGACTCCGACTCGGAACGAGCAGTACTTC. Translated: CASSFNFRTPTRNEQYF.

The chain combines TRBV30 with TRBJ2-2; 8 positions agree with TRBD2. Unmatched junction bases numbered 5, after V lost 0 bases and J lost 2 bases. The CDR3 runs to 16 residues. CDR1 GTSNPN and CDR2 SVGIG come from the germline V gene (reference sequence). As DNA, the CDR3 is TGTGCCTGGAGTGTCGTTAGCGGGGCCAACACCGGGGAGCTGTTTTTT. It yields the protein CAWSVVSGANTGELFF.

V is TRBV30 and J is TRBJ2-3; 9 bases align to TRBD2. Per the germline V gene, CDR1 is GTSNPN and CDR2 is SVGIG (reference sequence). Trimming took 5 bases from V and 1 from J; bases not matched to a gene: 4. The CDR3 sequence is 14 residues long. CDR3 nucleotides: TGTGCCTGGTGGGGGACTAGCCGCACAGATACGCAGTATTTT. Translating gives CAWWGTSRTDTQYF.

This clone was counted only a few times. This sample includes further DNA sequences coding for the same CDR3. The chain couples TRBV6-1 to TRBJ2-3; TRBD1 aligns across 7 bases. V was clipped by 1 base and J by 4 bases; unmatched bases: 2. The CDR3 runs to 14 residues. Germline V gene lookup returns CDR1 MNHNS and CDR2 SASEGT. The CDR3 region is CASSEGQGADTQYF. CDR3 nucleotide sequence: TGTGCCAGCAGTGAAGGGCAGGGGGCAGATACGCAGTATTTT.

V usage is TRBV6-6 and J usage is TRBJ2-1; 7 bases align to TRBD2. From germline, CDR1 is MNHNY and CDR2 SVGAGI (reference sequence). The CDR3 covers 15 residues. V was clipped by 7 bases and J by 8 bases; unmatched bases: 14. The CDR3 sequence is CASINSGDWSHEQFF. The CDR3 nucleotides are TGTGCCAGCATCAACAGCGGGGACTGGAGCCATGAGCAGTTCTTC.

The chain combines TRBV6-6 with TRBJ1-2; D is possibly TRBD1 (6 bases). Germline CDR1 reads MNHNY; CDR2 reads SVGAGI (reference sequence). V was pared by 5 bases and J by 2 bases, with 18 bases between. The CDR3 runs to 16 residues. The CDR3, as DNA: TGTGCCAGCAGTCCCCCAAGGGGGAAAGGGAACTATGGCTACACCTTC. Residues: CASSPPRGKGNYGYTF.

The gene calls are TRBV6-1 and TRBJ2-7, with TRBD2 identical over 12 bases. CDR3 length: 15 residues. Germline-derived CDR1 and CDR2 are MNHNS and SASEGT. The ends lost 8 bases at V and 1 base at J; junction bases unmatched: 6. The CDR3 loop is CASGRTSGESYEQYF. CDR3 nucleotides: TGTGCCAGCGGACGGACTAGCGGGGAGTCCTACGAGCAGTACTTC.